These T cell receptor beta chains were read from a single sample in a study of blood T cell repertoires in COVID-19. Sequencing was performed with immunoSEQ multiplex PCR; in TCRdb, only in-frame clones are kept and a portion is missing. This sample carries about 45,000 clones, under 85% of them seen once, and the ten largest clones take around 8%. Sequencing was performed on peripheral blood. These receptor sequences come from an elderly man in a cohort sampled during active COVID-19. Each CDR3 is given with its conserved first and last residue. D genes are given only for firm matches. Where a row states a size, it is once, few, many or the class of an expanded clone; other rows omit it.

CDR3 length: 13
D gene: .
clone size: .
V gene: TRBV9
J gene: TRBJ2-7
CDR3 DNA: TGTGCCAGCAGCGCCCCCGGGTCCTACGAGCAGTACTTC
CDR3 protein: CASSAPGSYEQYF

CDR3 length: 14
D gene: .
clone size: .
V gene: TRBV14
J gene: TRBJ1-6
CDR3 DNA: TGTGCCAGCAGCCAATGGGGAGTCAATTCACCCCTCCACTTT
CDR3 protein: CASSQWGVNSPLHF

CDR3 length: 18
D gene: TRBD2
clone size: .
V gene: TRBV27
J gene: TRBJ2-7
CDR3 DNA: TGTGCCAGCAGTTTATCGTCTTCCGTAGCGGGACAAGCCTACGAGCAGTACTTC
CDR3 protein: CASSLSSSVAGQAYEQYF

CDR3 length: 17
D gene: TRBD2
clone size: .
V gene: TRBV3-1/TRBV3-2
J gene: TRBJ2-1
CDR3 DNA: TGTGCCAGCAGCCAAGTTGTTCGGCTAGCGGGAGACAATGAGCAGTTCTTC
CDR3 protein: CASSQVVRLAGDNEQFF

CDR3 length: 16
D gene: TRBD2
clone size: few
V gene: TRBV5-6
J gene: TRBJ2-7
CDR3 DNA: TGTGCCAGCAGCTTGGGGCTAGCGGGAGGCCCGCCGTCGCAGTACTTC
CDR3 protein: CASSLGLAGGPPSQYF

CDR3 length: 15
D gene: .
clone size: .
V gene: TRBV7-9
J gene: TRBJ1-5
CDR3 DNA: TGTGCCAGCAGCTTAGTGGGGGGATGGGATCAGCCCCAGCATTTT
CDR3 protein: CASSLVGGWDQPQHF

CDR3 length: 10
D gene: .
clone size: .
V gene: TRBV9
J gene: TRBJ1-2
CDR3 DNA: TGTGCCAGAGCTCTCTATGGCTACACCTTC
CDR3 protein: CARALYGYTF

CDR3 length: 16
D gene: TRBD1
clone size: few
V gene: TRBV19
J gene: TRBJ1-5
CDR3 DNA: TGTGCCAGTAGTATGGACAGGGGGCAAGGCAATCAGCCCCAGCATTTT
CDR3 protein: CASSMDRGQGNQPQHF

CDR3 length: 13
D gene: TRBD1
clone size: .
V gene: TRBV19
J gene: TRBJ2-7
CDR3 DNA: TGTGCCAGTAGTACTACCGGGACAGGGGCGGTGTACTTC
CDR3 protein: CASSTTGTGAVYF

CDR3 length: 15
D gene: TRBD1
clone size: .
V gene: TRBV24-1
J gene: TRBJ2-7
CDR3 DNA: TGTGCCACCAGTGATCCTAACAGGGGTGAAGACGAGCAGTACTTC
CDR3 protein: CATSDPNRGEDEQYF

CDR3 length: 15
D gene: TRBD1
clone size: .
V gene: TRBV27
J gene: TRBJ2-1
CDR3 DNA: TGTGCCAGCAGTCACTACCGGGACAGGGCCAATGAGCAGTTCTTC
CDR3 protein: CASSHYRDRANEQFF

CDR3 length: 15
D gene: .
clone size: .
V gene: TRBV15
J gene: TRBJ1-1
CDR3 DNA: TGTGCCACCAGCAGCATAGTAACAGGGTCCACTGAAGCTTTCTTT
CDR3 protein: CATSSIVTGSTEAFF

CDR3 length: 15
D gene: TRBD2
clone size: .
V gene: TRBV14
J gene: TRBJ2-5
CDR3 DNA: TGTGCCAGCAGCCACCTTAGCGGGAGCCAAGAGACCCAGTACTTC
CDR3 protein: CASSHLSGSQETQYF

CDR3 length: 16
D gene: .
clone size: few
V gene: TRBV6-6
J gene: TRBJ1-5
CDR3 DNA: TGTGCCAGCAGTTACCAAAACCGACGGGGGGATCAGCCCCAGCATTTT
CDR3 protein: CASSYQNRRGDQPQHF

CDR3 length: 13
D gene: .
clone size: .
V gene: TRBV24-1
J gene: TRBJ1-2
CDR3 DNA: TGTGCCACCAGTGGCCAGGGAAACTATGGCTACACCTTC
CDR3 protein: CATSGQGNYGYTF

CDR3 length: 16
D gene: TRBD2
clone size: .
V gene: TRBV9
J gene: TRBJ2-1
CDR3 DNA: TGTGCCAGCAGCGTAGTCGGGAGGGCCAGCTACAATGAGCAGTTCTTC
CDR3 protein: CASSVVGRASYNEQFF

CDR3 length: 16
D gene: .
clone size: .
V gene: TRBV28
J gene: TRBJ1-1
CDR3 DNA: TGTGCCAGCAGTTTTCTCGGGGGGAGGCGGAGCACTGAAGCTTTCTTT
CDR3 protein: CASSFLGGRRSTEAFF

CDR3 length: 16
D gene: .
clone size: .
V gene: TRBV28
J gene: TRBJ2-2
CDR3 DNA: TGTGCCAGCAGTTTACCCTGGACAGTCAACACCGGGGAGCTGTTTTTT
CDR3 protein: CASSLPWTVNTGELFF

CDR3 length: 16
D gene: TRBD1
clone size: .
V gene: TRBV6-2/TRBV6-3
J gene: TRBJ2-7
CDR3 DNA: TGTGCCAGCAGTTTTGGTCCCGGGACAGGGGAATACGAGCAGTACTTC
CDR3 protein: CASSFGPGTGEYEQYF

CDR3 length: 14
D gene: .
clone size: once
V gene: TRBV11-2
J gene: TRBJ1-6
CDR3 DNA: TGTGCCAGCAGCTTGGGCAGTATTAATTCACCCCTCCACTTT
CDR3 protein: CASSLGSINSPLHF

CDR3 length: 13
D gene: TRBD2
clone size: .
V gene: TRBV30
J gene: TRBJ2-1
CDR3 DNA: TGTGCCTGGAGACTAGCGGGAGGGGAAGAGCAGTTCTTC
CDR3 protein: CAWRLAGGEEQFF